One and the same sample provided the 8 T cell receptor beta chains below, sequenced in a study of T cells in localized non-small cell lung cancer. The data were produced by immunoSEQ multiplex PCR, yet TCRdb's version contains in-frame clones alone and is incomplete. The table lists under 40,000 clones, around 90% of them singletons. Source: peripheral blood mononuclear cells, taken before any cancer treatment. All receptors come from a man between 35 and 75 years old with stage III lung adenocarcinoma.

The rearrangement links TRBV7-2 to TRBJ2-3; TRBD2 matches at 11 bases. The CDR3 loop spans 18 amino acids. V lost 1 base, J lost 2 bases, and 8 bases stayed unmatched. Germline V gene data show CDR1 as SGHTA and CDR2 as FQGNSA. CDR3 bases: TGTGCCAGCAGCTTAGTGTGGCTAGCGGGAGGCGCCACAGATACGCAGTATTTT. It codes for CASSLVWLAGGATDTQYF.

This chain joins TRBV6-6 and TRBJ2-1; 8 bases line up with TRBD2. CDR1 is MNHNY, CDR2 SVGAGI, per germline (reference sequence). The CDR3 is made up of 16 amino acids. The V gene end was trimmed by 0 bases and the J gene end by 6 bases; junction bases not matched to a gene: 7. The DNA for the CDR3 is TGTGCCAGCAGTTACTCGGCGGGGGGCCGACTCAATGAGCAGTTCTTC. Encoded protein: CASSYSAGGRLNEQFF.

The J gene is TRBJ2-1, the V gene TRBV11-1, with a weak D call TRBD2 (5 bases). The V end was cut by 5 bases, the J end by 0 bases, with 11 bases between. The CDR3 consists of 15 residues. The germline V gene has CDR1 SGHAT and CDR2 FQDESV (reference sequence). This CDR3 reads CASSVRGSSYNEQFF. The DNA for the CDR3 is TGTGCCAGCAGCGTACGGGGAAGCTCCTACAATGAGCAGTTCTTC.

The CDR3 DNA reads TGCGCCAGCAGCCTGGGTGGGGGGGAAGAGACCCAGTACTTC. The encoded protein is CASSLGGGEETQYF. This sequence joins TRBV5-1 and TRBJ2-5, with TRBD2 identical over 7 bases. V was clipped by 4 bases and J by 3 bases; unmatched bases: 6. The CDR3 loop spans 14 amino acids. The germline CDR1 and CDR2 sequences are SGHRS and YFSETQ.

The chain uses TRBV27 and TRBJ1-3; no definite D call. Trimming cost V 0 bases and J 10 bases, with 10 bases left between them. The CDR3 runs to 13 residues. From germline, CDR1 is MNHEY and CDR2 SMNVEV (reference sequence). The CDR3 bases are TGTGCCAGCAGTTTATCCCCCGGAGGGACCATATATTTT. Protein: CASSLSPGGTIYF.

V usage is TRBV11-2 and J usage is TRBJ1-1; D is perhaps TRBD1 (5 bases). Germline V CDR1 and CDR2: SGHAT, FQNNGV. V shed 8 bases and J shed 0 bases, with 22 bases lying between them. This CDR3 contains 17 residues. CDR3 protein: CASDDRGWGGMNTEAFF. DNA for the CDR3: TGTGCCAGCGACGACCGAGGGTGGGGGGGGATGAACACTGAAGCTTTCTTT.

The V gene is TRBV19, the J gene TRBJ2-2, with 7 bases matching TRBD1. Trimming cost V 4 bases and J 0 bases; bases outside gene matches: 8. Germline lookup yields CDR1 LNHDA and CDR2 SQIVND (reference sequence). The length of the CDR3 is 17 residues. DNA of the CDR3: TGTGCCAGTAGTAGCCTCCGGGACAGCGCGAACACCGGGGAGCTGTTTTTT. Its translation: CASSSLRDSANTGELFF.

The J gene is TRBJ1-4, the V gene TRBV7-9, with D perhaps matching TRBD1 (5 bases). V lost 5 bases to trimming and J lost 4 bases, with 11 bases between them. Germline V gene data show CDR1 as SEHNR and CDR2 as FQNEAQ (reference sequence). The CDR3 has 14 amino acids. CDR3 loop: CASSPGRSNEKLFF. CDR3 in DNA: TGTGCCAGCAGCCCGGGACGGAGTAATGAAAAACTGTTTTTT.